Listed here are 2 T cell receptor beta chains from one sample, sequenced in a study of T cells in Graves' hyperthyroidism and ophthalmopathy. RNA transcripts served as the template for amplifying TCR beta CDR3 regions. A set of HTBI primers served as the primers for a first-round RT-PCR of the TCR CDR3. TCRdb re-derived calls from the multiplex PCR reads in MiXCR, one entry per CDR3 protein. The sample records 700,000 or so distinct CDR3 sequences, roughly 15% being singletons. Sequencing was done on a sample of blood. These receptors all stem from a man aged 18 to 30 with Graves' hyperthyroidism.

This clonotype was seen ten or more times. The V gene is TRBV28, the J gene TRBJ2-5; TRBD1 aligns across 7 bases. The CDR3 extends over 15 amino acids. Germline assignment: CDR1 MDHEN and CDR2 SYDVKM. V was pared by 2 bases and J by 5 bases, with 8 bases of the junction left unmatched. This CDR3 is CASSLRRGRWETQYF. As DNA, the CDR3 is TGTGCCAGCAGTTTAAGAAGGGGGCGGTGGGAGACCCAGTACTTC.

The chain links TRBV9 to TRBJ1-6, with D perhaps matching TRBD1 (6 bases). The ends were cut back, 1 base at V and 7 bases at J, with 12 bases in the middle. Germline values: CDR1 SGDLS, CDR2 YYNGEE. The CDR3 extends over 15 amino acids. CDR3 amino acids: CASSVQGRANSPLHF. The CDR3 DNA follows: TGTGCCAGCAGCGTACAGGGGAGGGCAAATTCACCCCTCCACTTT.